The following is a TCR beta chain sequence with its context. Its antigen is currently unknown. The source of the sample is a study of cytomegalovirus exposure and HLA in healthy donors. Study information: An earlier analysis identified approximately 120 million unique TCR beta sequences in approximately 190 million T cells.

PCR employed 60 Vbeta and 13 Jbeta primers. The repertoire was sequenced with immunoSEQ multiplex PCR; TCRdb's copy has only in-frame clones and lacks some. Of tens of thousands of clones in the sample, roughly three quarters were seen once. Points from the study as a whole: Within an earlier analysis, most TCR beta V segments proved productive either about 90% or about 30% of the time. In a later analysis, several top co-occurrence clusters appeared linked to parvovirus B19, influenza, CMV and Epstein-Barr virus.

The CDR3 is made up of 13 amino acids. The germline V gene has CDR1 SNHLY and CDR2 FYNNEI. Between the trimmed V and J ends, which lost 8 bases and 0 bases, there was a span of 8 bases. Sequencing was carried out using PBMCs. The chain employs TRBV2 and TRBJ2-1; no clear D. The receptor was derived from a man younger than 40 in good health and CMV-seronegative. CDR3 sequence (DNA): TGTGCCAGCGCTGGTAGCTCCTACAATGAGCAGTTCTTC. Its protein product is CASAGSSYNEQFF.